This entry concerns a single TCR beta chain. Its antigen remains unknown. The sample comes from a study of Ad26.COV2.S vaccination and SARS-CoV-2 variants. Study at large: The authors gave Ad26.COV2.S intramuscularly, either once or twice 56 days apart. Study results and limitations: In vaccinated individuals, spike-specific CD8+ and CD4+ T cell responses reportedly displayed substantial breadth. Participants in the vaccine arm had higher spike-specific TCR breadth; placebo recipients had lower.

Treatment meaning: around 19 received Ad26.COV2.S at low or high dose, single or two shots; several received placebo; per-sample allocation not given. Following the first vaccine or placebo injection, samples were taken on day 63. Based in Boston, the donor was an adult of 18-55 years. Assay used: immunoSEQ multiplex PCR; TCRdb lists only in-frame clones, some missing. This table holds roughly 680,000 clones, approximately 88% found once. The CDR3 totals 17 residues. J was trimmed by 1 base and V by 5 bases; bases with no gene match: 6. From germline, CDR1 is LNHNV and CDR2 YYDKDF (reference sequence).

This receptor was identified in a person aged 18-65 years who received the Ad26.COV2.S COVID-19 vaccine or a placebo. The chain couples TRBV15 to TRBJ2-3; 13 nucleotides line up with TRBD2. The sample here was peripheral blood, taken in a trial of Ad26.COV2.S vaccine versus placebo. The CDR3 sequence is CATSAGLAGSGTDTQYF. CDR3 DNA: TGTGCCACCAGCGCGGGACTAGCGGGGTCCGGCACAGATACGCAGTATTTT.